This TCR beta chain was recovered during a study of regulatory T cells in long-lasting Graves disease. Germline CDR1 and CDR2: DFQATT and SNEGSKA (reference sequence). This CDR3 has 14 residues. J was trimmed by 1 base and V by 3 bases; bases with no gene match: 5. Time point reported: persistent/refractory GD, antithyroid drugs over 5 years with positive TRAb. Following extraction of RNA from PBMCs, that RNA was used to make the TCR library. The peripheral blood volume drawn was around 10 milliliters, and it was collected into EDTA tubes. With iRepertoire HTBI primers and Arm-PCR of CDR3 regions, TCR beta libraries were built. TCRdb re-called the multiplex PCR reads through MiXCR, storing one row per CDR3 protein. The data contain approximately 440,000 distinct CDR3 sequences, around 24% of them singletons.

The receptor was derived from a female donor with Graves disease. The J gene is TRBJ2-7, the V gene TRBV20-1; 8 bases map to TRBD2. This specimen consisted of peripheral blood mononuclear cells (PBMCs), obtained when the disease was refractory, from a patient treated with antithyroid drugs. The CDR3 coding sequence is TGCAGTGCTAGTCAAGGCGGGGGGTCCTACGAGCAGTACTTC. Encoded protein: CSASQGGGSYEQYF.